This TCR beta chain was profiled in a study of cytomegalovirus exposure and HLA in healthy donors. On the study more broadly: Among approximately 400 genotyped donors, about 83% fell in the Caucasian-associated ancestry cluster.

The donors were healthy bone marrow donors. Donors counted as nominally healthy when sampled, yet unrecorded immune exposures were likely. Regarding the study as a whole: TCR beta chain V- and J-gene trimming was linked, in a later analysis, to a missense variant in DCLRE1C.

Germline CDR1 reads SNHLY; CDR2 reads FYNNEI. V lost 10 bases to trimming and J lost 0 bases; unmatched junction nucleotides: 3. The CDR3 consists of 13 residues. The primer mix had 60 Vbeta and 13 Jbeta primers. Profiled with immunoSEQ multiplex PCR; TCRdb holds only in-frame clones, not every one. The sample lists about 140,000 clones, around 77% seen once, with 4% to 6% in the top ten. There are a few counts of this clone. Its antigen remains unknown. The chain combines TRBV2 with TRBJ2-1, with 7 bases lining up with TRBD1. The sequence came from a woman between 45 and 65 years old in good health and CMV-seronegative. Sequences were obtained from PBMCs. CDR3 nucleotides: TGTGCCACCTGGGACAGCTCCTACAATGAGCAGTTCTTC. Translated, it gives CATWDSSYNEQFF. Variable domain in full (rest from reference TRBV2 and TRBJ2-1): EPEVTQTPSHQVTQMGQEVILRCVPISNHLYFYWYRQILGQKVEFLVSFYNNEISEKSEIFDDQFSVERPDGSNFTLKIRSTKLEDSAMYFCATWDSSYNEQFFGPGTRLTVL.